These 2 T cell receptor beta chains were all obtained from the same sample, sequenced in a study of cytomegalovirus exposure and HLA in healthy donors. PCR amplification relied on 60 Vbeta primers (plus 13 Jbeta primers). The repertoire was sequenced with immunoSEQ multiplex PCR; TCRdb's copy has only in-frame clones and lacks some. The table lists approximately 150,000 clones, roughly 75% of them singletons, with about 11% in the top ten. The specimen was PBMCs. These receptors all stem from a man younger than 30 in good health and CMV-seropositive.

The rearrangement uses TRBV19 and TRBJ2-3; 10 bases are shared with TRBD2. After removal of 3 bases from V and 6 bases from J, the junction contained 9 bases not matched to a gene. The CDR3 runs 16 residues. CDR1 and CDR2 (germline): LNHDA, SQIVND (reference sequence). As DNA, the CDR3 is TGTGCCAGTAGTATTTCTGGAGCGGGAGGGGCGGATACGCAGTATTTT. Its translation: CASSISGAGGADTQYF.

The chain has TRBV11-2 and TRBJ2-1, with 10 positions matching TRBD2. The V segment lost 5 bases and the J segment 4 bases; nucleotides outside the gene matches: 8. Germline V gene lookup returns CDR1 SGHAT and CDR2 FQNNGV. The CDR3 extends over 16 amino acids. This CDR3 reads CASSLSRTSGYNEQFF. Written as DNA, the CDR3 is TGTGCCAGCAGCCTTAGTAGGACTAGCGGATACAATGAGCAGTTCTTC.